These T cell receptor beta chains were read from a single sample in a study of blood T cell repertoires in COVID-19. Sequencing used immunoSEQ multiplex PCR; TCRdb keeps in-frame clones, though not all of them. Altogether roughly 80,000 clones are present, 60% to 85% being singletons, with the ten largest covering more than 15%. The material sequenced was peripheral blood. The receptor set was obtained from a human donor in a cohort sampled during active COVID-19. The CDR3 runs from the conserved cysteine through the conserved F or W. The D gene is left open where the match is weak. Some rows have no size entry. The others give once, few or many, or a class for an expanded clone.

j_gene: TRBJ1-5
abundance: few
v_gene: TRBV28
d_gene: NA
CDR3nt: TGTGCCAGCAATCCGGACAGTTCCAATCAGCCCCAGCATTTT
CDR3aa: CASNPDSSNQPQHF

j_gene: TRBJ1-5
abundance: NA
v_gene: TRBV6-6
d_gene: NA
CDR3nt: TGTGCCAGCGGGGGGGGATTGGGCAATCAGCCCCAGCATTTT
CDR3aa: CASGGGLGNQPQHF

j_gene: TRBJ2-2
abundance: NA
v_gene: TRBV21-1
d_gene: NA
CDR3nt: TGTGCCAGCATTCCCAGGGGGACTAACACCGGGGAGCTGTTTTTT
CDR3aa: CASIPRGTNTGELFF

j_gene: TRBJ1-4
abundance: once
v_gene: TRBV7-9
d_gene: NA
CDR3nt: TGTGCCAGCAGCCGATTGGGGCTTCTTAATGAAAAACTGTTTTTT
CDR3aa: CASSRLGLLNEKLFF

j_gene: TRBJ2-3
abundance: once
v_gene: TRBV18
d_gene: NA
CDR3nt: TGTGCCAGCTCACCCCGCGACACAGATACGCAGTATTTT
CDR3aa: CASSPRDTDTQYF

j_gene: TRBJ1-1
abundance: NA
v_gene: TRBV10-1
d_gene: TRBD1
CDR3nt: TGCGCCAGCAGTCAACCCGGACAGGGGCTAGGAACTGAAGCTTTCTTT
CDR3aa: CASSQPGQGLGTEAFF

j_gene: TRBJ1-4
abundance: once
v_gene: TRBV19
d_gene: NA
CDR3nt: TGTGCCAGTAGTATCTCCCTTTGGCGGCCCACCGGGGATGAAAAACTGTTTTTT
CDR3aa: CASSISLWRPTGDEKLFF

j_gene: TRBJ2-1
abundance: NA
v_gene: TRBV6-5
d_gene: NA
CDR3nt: TGTGCCAGCAGTCCTAAAATGGACTTGGATGAGCAGTTCTTC
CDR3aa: CASSPKMDLDEQFF

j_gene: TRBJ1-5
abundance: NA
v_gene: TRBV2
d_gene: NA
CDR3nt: TGTGCCAGCAGTGGAGGTTTTGGTGAGCAGCCCCAGCATTTT
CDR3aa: CASSGGFGEQPQHF

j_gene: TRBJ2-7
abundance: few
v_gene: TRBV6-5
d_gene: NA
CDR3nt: TGTGCCAGCCTACTGGGCGGGGCTCCCCAATACGAGCAGTACTTC
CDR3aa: CASLLGGAPQYEQYF

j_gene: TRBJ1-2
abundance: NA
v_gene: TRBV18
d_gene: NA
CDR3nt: TGTGCCAGCTCACCAAGAGAGGGCTACACCTTC
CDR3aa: CASSPREGYTF